The 2 T cell receptor beta chains below come from one sample, sequenced in a study of T cell responses to AZD1222 COVID-19 vaccine (dated by TCRdb to the early 2020s). What the time point label conveys for this sample: baseline before first vaccination. The library was made by the immunoSEQ multiplex PCR assay. The table was pulled from immuneACCESS by TCRdb, which kept in-frame rearrangements only. Such tables lose some clones; where checked, under half of the loss comes from unresolved V genes, and the rest has no known cause. The sample records more than 100,000 clones, about nine tenths of which are singletons. The ten largest account for approximately 7.6% of the sample. Sequences were derived from peripheral blood, sampled on day 0 of AZD1222 vaccination. Receptors were obtained from an adult in good health.

This chain connects TRBV7-8 to TRBJ2-5; D is unresolved. The length of the CDR3 is 12 residues. Germline V gene sequence: CDR1 SGHVS, CDR2 FQNEAQ. Trimming left V 0 bases short and J 5 bases short, with 4 bases between. CDR3 loop: CASSLALETQYF. In DNA form, the CDR3 reads TGTGCCAGCAGCTTAGCTCTGGAGACCCAGTACTTC.

The V call is TRBV2, the J call TRBJ1-4; 9 positions agree with TRBD1. The J segment lost 8 bases and the V segment lost 6 bases, leaving 7 bases of the junction unmatched. CDR1 and CDR2 from the germline V gene are SNHLY and FYNNEI. The CDR3 spans 14 residues. The CDR3 nucleotides read TGTGCCAGCAGAGCCGGGGACAGGGCGGAAAAACTGTTTTTT. Translating gives CASRAGDRAEKLFF.